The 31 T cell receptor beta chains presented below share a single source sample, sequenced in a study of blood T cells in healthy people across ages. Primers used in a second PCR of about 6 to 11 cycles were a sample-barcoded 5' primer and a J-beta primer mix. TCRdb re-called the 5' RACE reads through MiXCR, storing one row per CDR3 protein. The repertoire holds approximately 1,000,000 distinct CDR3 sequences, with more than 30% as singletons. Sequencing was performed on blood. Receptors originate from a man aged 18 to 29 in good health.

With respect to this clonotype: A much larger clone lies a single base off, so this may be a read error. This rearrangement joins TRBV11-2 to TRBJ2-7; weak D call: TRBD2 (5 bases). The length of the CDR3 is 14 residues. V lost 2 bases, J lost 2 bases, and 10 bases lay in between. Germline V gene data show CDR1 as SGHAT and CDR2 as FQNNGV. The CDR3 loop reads CASSLPSGTYEQYF. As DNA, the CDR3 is TGTGCCAGCAGCTTACCGAGCGGCACCTACGAGCAGTACTTC.

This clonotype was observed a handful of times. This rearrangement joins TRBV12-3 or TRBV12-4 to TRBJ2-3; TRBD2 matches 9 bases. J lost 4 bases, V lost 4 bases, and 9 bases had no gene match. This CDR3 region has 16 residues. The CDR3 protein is CASSSSSGDLSDTQYF. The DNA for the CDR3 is TGTGCCAGCAGTTCCTCTAGCGGGGATCTTTCAGATACGCAGTATTTT.

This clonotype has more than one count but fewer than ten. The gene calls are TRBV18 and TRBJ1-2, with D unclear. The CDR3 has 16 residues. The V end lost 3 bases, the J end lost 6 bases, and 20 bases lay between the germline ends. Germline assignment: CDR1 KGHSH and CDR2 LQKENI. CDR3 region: CASSPEPYPGIDGYTF. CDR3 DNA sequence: TGTGCCAGCTCACCGGAACCTTACCCCGGCATCGATGGCTACACCTTC.

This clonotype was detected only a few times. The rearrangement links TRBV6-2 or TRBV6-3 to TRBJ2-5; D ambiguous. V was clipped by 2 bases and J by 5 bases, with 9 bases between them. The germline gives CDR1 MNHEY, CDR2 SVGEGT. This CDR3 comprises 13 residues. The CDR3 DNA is TGTGCCAGCAGTTACACGACTCTTGAGACCCAGTACTTC. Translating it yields CASSYTTLETQYF.

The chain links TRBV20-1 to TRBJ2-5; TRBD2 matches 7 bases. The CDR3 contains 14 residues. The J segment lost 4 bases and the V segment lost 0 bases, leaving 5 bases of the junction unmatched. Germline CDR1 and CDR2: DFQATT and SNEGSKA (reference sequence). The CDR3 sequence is CSARDVGGGETQYF. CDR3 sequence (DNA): TGCAGTGCTAGAGATGTGGGCGGGGGAGAGACCCAGTACTTC.

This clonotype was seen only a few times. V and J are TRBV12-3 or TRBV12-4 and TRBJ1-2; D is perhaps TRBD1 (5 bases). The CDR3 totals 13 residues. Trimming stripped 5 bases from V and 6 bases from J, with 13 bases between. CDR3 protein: CASSRQGLDGYTF. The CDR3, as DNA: TGTGCCAGCAGTCGCCAGGGATTGGATGGCTACACCTTC.

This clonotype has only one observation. CDR3 sequence (DNA): TGTGCCAGCAGCCGCCTTGGAGGCGACACTGAAGCTTTCTTT. Amino acids: CASSRLGGDTEAFF. V usage is TRBV3-1 and J usage is TRBJ1-1; unclear D gene. Trimming cost V 4 bases and J 3 bases, with 12 bases left between them. CDR1 is LGHDT, CDR2 YNNKEL, per germline (reference sequence). The CDR3 has 14 residues.

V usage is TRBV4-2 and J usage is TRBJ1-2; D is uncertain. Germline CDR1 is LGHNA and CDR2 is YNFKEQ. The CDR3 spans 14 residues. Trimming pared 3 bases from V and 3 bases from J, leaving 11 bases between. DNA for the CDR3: TGTGCCAGCAGCCAGGAAGGACCGTACTATGGCTACACCTTC. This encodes CASSQEGPYYGYTF.

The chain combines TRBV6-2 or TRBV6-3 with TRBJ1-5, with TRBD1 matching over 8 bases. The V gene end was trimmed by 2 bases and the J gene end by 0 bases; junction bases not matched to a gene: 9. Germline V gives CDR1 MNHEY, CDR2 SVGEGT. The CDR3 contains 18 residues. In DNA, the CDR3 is TGTGCCAGCAGTTACGAGACAGGGGACCTCTATAGCAATCAGCCCCAGCATTTT. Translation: CASSYETGDLYSNQPQHF.

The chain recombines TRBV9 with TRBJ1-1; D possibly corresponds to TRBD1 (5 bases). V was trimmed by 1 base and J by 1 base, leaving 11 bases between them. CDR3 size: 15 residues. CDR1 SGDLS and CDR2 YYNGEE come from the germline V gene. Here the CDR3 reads CASSVWGEKNTEAFF. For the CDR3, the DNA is TGTGCCAGCAGCGTATGGGGGGAGAAGAACACTGAAGCTTTCTTT.

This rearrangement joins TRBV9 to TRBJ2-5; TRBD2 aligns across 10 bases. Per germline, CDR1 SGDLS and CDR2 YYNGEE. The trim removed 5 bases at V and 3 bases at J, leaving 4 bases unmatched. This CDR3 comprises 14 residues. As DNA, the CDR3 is TGTGCCAGCAGTCGGACTAGCGGAGAAGAGACCCAGTACTTC. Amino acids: CASSRTSGEETQYF.

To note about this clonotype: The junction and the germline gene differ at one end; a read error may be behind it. CDR3 DNA sequence: TGTGCCAGCAGCCCCTTAGGGGGGCAGAACTATGGCTTCACCTTC. Its translation: CASSPLGGQNYGFTF. The chain combines TRBV7-3 with TRBJ1-2, with D tentatively TRBD1 (6 bases). The CDR3 contains 15 residues. Germline V CDR1 and CDR2: SGHTA, FQGTGA.

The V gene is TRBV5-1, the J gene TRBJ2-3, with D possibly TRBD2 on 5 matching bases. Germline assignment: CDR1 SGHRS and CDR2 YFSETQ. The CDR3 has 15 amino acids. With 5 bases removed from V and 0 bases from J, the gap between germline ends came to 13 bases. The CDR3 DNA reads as TGCGCCAGCAGGTCGGTAGGGAGAAGCACAGATACGCAGTATTTT. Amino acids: CASRSVGRSTDTQYF.

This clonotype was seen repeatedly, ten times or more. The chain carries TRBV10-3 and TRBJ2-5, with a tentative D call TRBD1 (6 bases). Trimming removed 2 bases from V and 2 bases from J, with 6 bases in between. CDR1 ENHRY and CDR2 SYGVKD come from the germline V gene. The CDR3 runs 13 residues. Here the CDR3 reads CAISEGQQETQYF. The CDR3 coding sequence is TGTGCCATCAGTGAGGGACAGCAAGAGACCCAGTACTTC.

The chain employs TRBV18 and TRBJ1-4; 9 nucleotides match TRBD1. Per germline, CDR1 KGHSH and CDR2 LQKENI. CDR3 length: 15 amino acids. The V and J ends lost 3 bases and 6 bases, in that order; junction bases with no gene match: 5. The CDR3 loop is CASSPGTGMDEKLFF. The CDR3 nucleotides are TGTGCCAGCTCACCGGGGACAGGGATGGATGAAAAACTGTTTTTT.

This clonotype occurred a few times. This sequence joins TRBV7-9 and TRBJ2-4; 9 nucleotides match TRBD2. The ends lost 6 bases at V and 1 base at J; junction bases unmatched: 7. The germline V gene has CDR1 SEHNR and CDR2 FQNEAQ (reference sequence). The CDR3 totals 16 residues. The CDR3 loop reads CASRQIAGAAKNIQYF. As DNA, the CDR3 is TGTGCCAGCAGACAGATAGCGGGGGCGGCCAAAAACATTCAGTACTTC.

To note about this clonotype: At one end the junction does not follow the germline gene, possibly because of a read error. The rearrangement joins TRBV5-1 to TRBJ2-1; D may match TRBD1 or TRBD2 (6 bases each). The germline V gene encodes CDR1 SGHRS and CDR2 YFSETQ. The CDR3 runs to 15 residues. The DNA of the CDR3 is TGTGCCAGCAGCTCCGGAGGGGGACCCTACAATGAGCAGTTCTTC. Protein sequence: CASSSGGGPYNEQFF.

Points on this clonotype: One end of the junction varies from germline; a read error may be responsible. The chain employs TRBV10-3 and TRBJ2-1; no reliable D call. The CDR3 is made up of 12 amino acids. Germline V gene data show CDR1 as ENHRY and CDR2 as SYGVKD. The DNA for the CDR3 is TGTGCCATCAGTGAATCCCACAATGAGCGGTTCTTC. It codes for CAISESHNERFF.

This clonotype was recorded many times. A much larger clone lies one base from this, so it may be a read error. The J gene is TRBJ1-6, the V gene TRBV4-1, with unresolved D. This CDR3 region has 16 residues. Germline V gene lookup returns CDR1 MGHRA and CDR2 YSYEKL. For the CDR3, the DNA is TGCGCCAGCAGCCAAGATGGGAGGCCCTCTAATTCACCCCCCCACTTT. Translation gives CASSQDGRPSNSPPHF.

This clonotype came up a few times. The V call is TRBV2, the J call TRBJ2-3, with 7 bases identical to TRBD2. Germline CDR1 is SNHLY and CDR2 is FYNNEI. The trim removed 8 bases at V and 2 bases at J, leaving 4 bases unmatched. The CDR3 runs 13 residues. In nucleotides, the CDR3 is TGTGCCAGCGAGCGGGGCTACACAGATACGCAGTATTTT. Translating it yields CASERGYTDTQYF.

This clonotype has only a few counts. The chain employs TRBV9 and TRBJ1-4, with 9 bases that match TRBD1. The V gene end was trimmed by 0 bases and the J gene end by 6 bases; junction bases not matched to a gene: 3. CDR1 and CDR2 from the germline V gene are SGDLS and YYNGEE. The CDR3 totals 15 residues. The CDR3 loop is CASSVGRDRDEKLFF. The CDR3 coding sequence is TGTGCCAGCAGCGTAGGCCGGGACAGGGATGAAAAACTGTTTTTT.

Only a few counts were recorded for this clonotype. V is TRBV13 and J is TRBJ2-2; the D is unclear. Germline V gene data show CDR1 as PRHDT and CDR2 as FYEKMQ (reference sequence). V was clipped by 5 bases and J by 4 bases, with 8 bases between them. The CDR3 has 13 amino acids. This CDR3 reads CASSLTTTGELFF. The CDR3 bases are TGTGCCAGCAGCCTAACGACCACCGGGGAGCTGTTTTTT.

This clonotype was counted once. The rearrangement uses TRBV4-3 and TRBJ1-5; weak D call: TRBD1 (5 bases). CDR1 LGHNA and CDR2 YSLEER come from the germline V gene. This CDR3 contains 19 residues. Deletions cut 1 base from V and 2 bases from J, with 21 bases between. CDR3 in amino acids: CASSQVYERGTNGNQPQHF. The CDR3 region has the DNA TGCGCCAGCAGCCAAGTTTACGAAAGGGGAACGAATGGCAATCAGCCCCAGCATTTT.

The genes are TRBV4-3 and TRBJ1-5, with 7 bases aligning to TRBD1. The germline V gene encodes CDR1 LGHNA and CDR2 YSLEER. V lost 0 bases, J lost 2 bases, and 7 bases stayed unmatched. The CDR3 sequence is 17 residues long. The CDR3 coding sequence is TGCGCCAGCAGCCAAGATCGGGCAGGGGGAGGCAATCAGCCCCAGCATTTT. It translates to CASSQDRAGGGNQPQHF.

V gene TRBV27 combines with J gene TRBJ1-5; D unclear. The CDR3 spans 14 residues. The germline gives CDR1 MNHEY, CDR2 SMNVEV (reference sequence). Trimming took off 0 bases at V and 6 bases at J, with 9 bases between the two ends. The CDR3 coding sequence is TGTGCCAGCAGTTTATCGTCGCCGATTCAGCCCCAGCATTTT. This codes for CASSLSSPIQPQHF.

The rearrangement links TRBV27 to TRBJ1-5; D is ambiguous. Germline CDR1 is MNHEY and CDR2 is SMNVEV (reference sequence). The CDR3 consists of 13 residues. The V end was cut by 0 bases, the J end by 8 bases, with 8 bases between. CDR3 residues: CASSLSWREPQHF. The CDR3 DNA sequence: TGTGCCAGCAGTTTATCGTGGAGGGAGCCCCAGCATTTT.

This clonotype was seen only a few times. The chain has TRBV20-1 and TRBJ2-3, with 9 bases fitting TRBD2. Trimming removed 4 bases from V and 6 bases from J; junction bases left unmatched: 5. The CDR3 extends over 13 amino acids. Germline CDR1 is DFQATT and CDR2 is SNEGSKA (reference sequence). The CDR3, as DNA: TGCAGTGCTATGCCTAGCGGGGTGGATACGCAGTATTTT. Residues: CSAMPSGVDTQYF.

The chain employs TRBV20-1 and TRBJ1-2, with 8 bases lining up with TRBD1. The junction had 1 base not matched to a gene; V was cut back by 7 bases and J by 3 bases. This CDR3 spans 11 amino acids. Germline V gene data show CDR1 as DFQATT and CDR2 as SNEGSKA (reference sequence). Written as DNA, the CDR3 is TGCAGTGAGACAGGGGACTATGGCTACACCTTC. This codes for CSETGDYGYTF.

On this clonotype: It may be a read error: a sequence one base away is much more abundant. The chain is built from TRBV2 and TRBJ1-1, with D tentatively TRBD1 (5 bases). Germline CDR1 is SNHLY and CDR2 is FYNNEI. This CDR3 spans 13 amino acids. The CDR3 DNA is TGTACCAGCAGTCTCCAGGGAGGCACTGAAGCTTTCTTT. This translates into CTSSLQGGTEAFF.

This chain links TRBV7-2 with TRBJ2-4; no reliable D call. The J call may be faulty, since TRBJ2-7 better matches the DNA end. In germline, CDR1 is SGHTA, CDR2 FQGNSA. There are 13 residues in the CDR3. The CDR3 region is CASSLANRYEQYF. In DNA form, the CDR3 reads TGTGCCAGCAGCTTAGCGAACAGATACGAGCAGTACTTC.

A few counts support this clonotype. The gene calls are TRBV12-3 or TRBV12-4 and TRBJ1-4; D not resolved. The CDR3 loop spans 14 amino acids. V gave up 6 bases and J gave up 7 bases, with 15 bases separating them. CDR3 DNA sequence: TGTGCCAGCAGCCTCTCGGGGAAGGGTGAAAAACTGTTTTTT. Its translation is CASSLSGKGEKLFF.